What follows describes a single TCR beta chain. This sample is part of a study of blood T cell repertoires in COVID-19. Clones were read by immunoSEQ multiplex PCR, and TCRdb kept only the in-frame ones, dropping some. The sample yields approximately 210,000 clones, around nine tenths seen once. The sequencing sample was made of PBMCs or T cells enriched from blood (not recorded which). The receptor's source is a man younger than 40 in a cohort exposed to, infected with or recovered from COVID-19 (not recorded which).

The CDR3 loop is CASSVVGTSPTDTQYF. The CDR3 nucleotides read TGTGCCAGCAGCGTAGTCGGGACTAGCCCAACAGATACGCAGTATTTT. This rearrangement joins TRBV9 to TRBJ2-3, with 9 bases identical to TRBD2. J was trimmed by 3 bases and V by 0 bases; bases with no gene match: 5. Germline lookup yields CDR1 SGDLS and CDR2 YYNGEE. CDR3 size: 16 residues.